These T cell receptor beta chains were read from a single sample in a study of blood T cell repertoires in COVID-19. Sequencing used immunoSEQ multiplex PCR; TCRdb keeps in-frame clones, though not all of them. Of some 270,000 clones detected, about 89% appear once; the ten largest clones hold around 8.8%. Sequencing was performed on peripheral blood. Receptors originate from a man aged 40-49 years with active or convalescent COVID-19. Both conserved end residues are part of each CDR3. A D gene is named only where the DNA matches it firmly. Clone size is shown for a subset of rows, as once, few, many or a class of expanded clone.

CDR3aa: CSVAYRASETQYF
CDR3nt: TGCAGCGTAGCGTACAGGGCTTCAGAGACCCAGTACTTC
abundance: many
d_gene: -
len: 13
v_gene: TRBV29-1
j_gene: TRBJ2-5

CDR3aa: CASSVASPDTQYF
CDR3nt: TGTGCCAGCAGCGTAGCTAGTCCGGATACGCAGTATTTT
abundance: -
d_gene: -
len: 13
v_gene: TRBV9
j_gene: TRBJ2-3

CDR3aa: CASTRDRVGYTF
CDR3nt: TGTGCCAGCACCCGGGACAGGGTTGGCTACACCTTC
abundance: -
d_gene: TRBD1
len: 12
v_gene: TRBV6-6
j_gene: TRBJ1-2

CDR3aa: CASSYEQAYGYTF
CDR3nt: TGTGCCAGCAGTTACGAACAGGCCTATGGCTACACCTTC
abundance: -
d_gene: -
len: 13
v_gene: TRBV6-5
j_gene: TRBJ1-2

CDR3aa: CASSLVVSPGDEQYF
CDR3nt: TGCGCCAGCAGCTTGGTGGTGTCCCCGGGGGACGAGCAGTACTTC
abundance: -
d_gene: -
len: 15
v_gene: TRBV5-1
j_gene: TRBJ2-7

CDR3aa: CASTNFGRGTSGANVLTF
CDR3nt: TGTGCCAGTACCAATTTTGGCCGCGGGACCTCCGGGGCCAACGTCCTGACTTTC
abundance: -
d_gene: -
len: 18
v_gene: TRBV19
j_gene: TRBJ2-6

CDR3aa: CASSQEAGLFSNYGYTF
CDR3nt: TGTGCCAGCAGCCAAGAAGCGGGTCTGTTTTCTAACTATGGCTACACCTTC
abundance: -
d_gene: -
len: 17
v_gene: TRBV4-2
j_gene: TRBJ1-2

CDR3aa: CASRNRAGVRETQYF
CDR3nt: TGTGCCAGCAGAAACCGTGCGGGGGTCCGGGAGACCCAGTACTTC
abundance: -
d_gene: TRBD2
len: 15
v_gene: TRBV6-5
j_gene: TRBJ2-5

CDR3aa: CASTRTRGGNQPQHF
CDR3nt: TGTGCCAGCACCCGCACCCGGGGGGGCAATCAGCCCCAGCATTTT
abundance: -
d_gene: -
len: 15
v_gene: TRBV6-5
j_gene: TRBJ1-5

CDR3aa: CASSLSPGQDYGYTF
CDR3nt: TGTGCCAGCAGCCTTTCACCGGGACAGGACTATGGCTACACCTTC
abundance: -
d_gene: TRBD1
len: 15
v_gene: TRBV14
j_gene: TRBJ1-2

CDR3aa: CASSPEAVKNIQYF
CDR3nt: TGTGCCAGCAGTCCGGAGGCTGTCAAAAACATTCAGTACTTC
abundance: -
d_gene: -
len: 14
v_gene: TRBV9
j_gene: TRBJ2-4

CDR3aa: CASSQPLARAGGRDTQYF
CDR3nt: TGCGCCAGCAGCCAACCCCTTGCTCGAGCGGGGGGGCGGGATACGCAGTATTTT
abundance: -
d_gene: TRBD2
len: 18
v_gene: TRBV4-1
j_gene: TRBJ2-3

CDR3aa: CSHPDRINSYEQYF
CDR3nt: TGCAGCCACCCGGACAGGATCAACTCCTACGAGCAGTACTTC
abundance: -
d_gene: TRBD1
len: 14
v_gene: TRBV29-1
j_gene: TRBJ2-7

CDR3aa: CAITQGVQYEQYF
CDR3nt: TGTGCCATCACACAGGGGGTTCAATACGAGCAGTACTTC
abundance: few
d_gene: TRBD1
len: 13
v_gene: TRBV10-3
j_gene: TRBJ2-7

CDR3aa: CASSPWIGLADYNEQFF
CDR3nt: TGTGCCAGCAGCCCTTGGATCGGACTAGCGGATTACAATGAGCAGTTCTTC
abundance: -
d_gene: TRBD2
len: 17
v_gene: TRBV11-2
j_gene: TRBJ2-1

CDR3aa: CASSELGRSSGYTF
CDR3nt: TGTGCCAGCAGTGAATTGGGCAGGTCCAGTGGCTACACCTTC
abundance: -
d_gene: -
len: 14
v_gene: TRBV2
j_gene: TRBJ1-2

CDR3aa: CAISEGQGPSSYEQYF
CDR3nt: TGTGCCATCAGTGAAGGTCAGGGCCCGAGCTCCTACGAGCAGTACTTC
abundance: -
d_gene: -
len: 16
v_gene: TRBV10-3
j_gene: TRBJ2-7

CDR3aa: CATSNPGSTNEKLFF
CDR3nt: TGTGCCACCAGCAATCCGGGATCAACTAATGAAAAACTGTTTTTT
abundance: -
d_gene: -
len: 15
v_gene: TRBV15
j_gene: TRBJ1-4

CDR3aa: CASSYDRFSPLHF
CDR3nt: TGTGCCAGCAGTTACGACAGGTTTTCACCCCTCCACTTT
abundance: -
d_gene: -
len: 13
v_gene: TRBV6-5
j_gene: TRBJ1-6

CDR3aa: CASRAQGTAYEQYF
CDR3nt: TGTGCCAGCAGGGCCCAGGGGACAGCCTACGAGCAGTACTTC
abundance: -
d_gene: TRBD1
len: 14
v_gene: TRBV25-1
j_gene: TRBJ2-7

CDR3aa: CASSLGGPQAREIRNTIYF
CDR3nt: TGTGCCAGCAGCTTAGGCGGACCTCAGGCCAGGGAAATCAGAAACACCATATATTTT
abundance: once
d_gene: -
len: 19
v_gene: TRBV7-9
j_gene: TRBJ1-3

CDR3aa: CASIGQGRDEQYF
CDR3nt: TGTGCCAGCATCGGGCAGGGGCGCGACGAGCAGTACTTC
abundance: -
d_gene: -
len: 13
v_gene: TRBV2
j_gene: TRBJ2-7

CDR3aa: CASSFEGQGGQPQHF
CDR3nt: TGTGCCAGCAGTTTTGAGGGACAGGGGGGACAGCCCCAGCATTTT
abundance: -
d_gene: TRBD1
len: 15
v_gene: TRBV28
j_gene: TRBJ1-5

CDR3aa: CASSVGRGNSNQPQHF
CDR3nt: TGTGCCAGCAGCGTCGGCAGGGGGAATAGCAATCAGCCCCAGCATTTT
abundance: once
d_gene: TRBD1
len: 16
v_gene: TRBV6-6
j_gene: TRBJ1-5

CDR3aa: CASSLGQGGWDEQYF
CDR3nt: TGTGCCAGCAGCTTAGGACAGGGGGGTTGGGACGAGCAGTACTTC
abundance: -
d_gene: TRBD1
len: 15
v_gene: TRBV7-9
j_gene: TRBJ2-7

CDR3aa: CASTHFPGQGRGQPQHF
CDR3nt: TGTGCCAGCACACACTTTCCGGGACAGGGAAGGGGTCAGCCCCAGCATTTT
abundance: -
d_gene: TRBD1
len: 17
v_gene: TRBV2
j_gene: TRBJ1-5

CDR3aa: CATSGTGTPLGEQYF
CDR3nt: TGTGCCACCAGTGGTACGGGTACTCCTTTAGGCGAGCAGTACTTC
abundance: -
d_gene: -
len: 15
v_gene: TRBV24-1
j_gene: TRBJ2-7

CDR3aa: CATSEILAGGQGRYEQFF
CDR3nt: TGTGCCACCAGTGAAATACTAGCGGGAGGCCAGGGTAGATATGAGCAGTTCTTC
abundance: -
d_gene: TRBD2
len: 18
v_gene: TRBV24-1
j_gene: TRBJ2-1

CDR3aa: CASSPRGQSSYNEQFF
CDR3nt: TGTGCCAGCAGCCCCCGTGGACAGAGCTCCTACAATGAGCAGTTCTTC
abundance: once
d_gene: -
len: 16
v_gene: TRBV9
j_gene: TRBJ2-1

CDR3aa: CASSVLASGEQYF
CDR3nt: TGTGCCAGCAGTGTCCTAGCGTCAGGCGAGCAGTACTTC
abundance: -
d_gene: -
len: 13
v_gene: TRBV28
j_gene: TRBJ2-7

CDR3aa: CASSSGIRGEQYF
CDR3nt: TGTGCCAGCAGCTCCGGGATCAGAGGCGAGCAGTACTTC
abundance: -
d_gene: -
len: 13
v_gene: TRBV5-6
j_gene: TRBJ2-7

CDR3aa: CASKPIQSNYGYTF
CDR3nt: TGTGCCAGCAAACCGATCCAGTCTAACTATGGCTACACCTTC
abundance: -
d_gene: -
len: 14
v_gene: TRBV28
j_gene: TRBJ1-2

CDR3aa: CASSSGGYEQYF
CDR3nt: TGTGCCAGCAGCTCTGGCGGGTACGAGCAGTACTTC
abundance: once
d_gene: -
len: 12
v_gene: TRBV11-3
j_gene: TRBJ2-7

CDR3aa: CASSSQGETEAFF
CDR3nt: TGTGCCAGCAGCTCCCAGGGGGAGACTGAAGCTTTCTTT
abundance: -
d_gene: TRBD1
len: 13
v_gene: TRBV11-2
j_gene: TRBJ1-1

CDR3aa: CAITGLNQPQHF
CDR3nt: TGTGCCATCACAGGGTTAAATCAGCCCCAGCATTTT
abundance: -
d_gene: -
len: 12
v_gene: TRBV6-9
j_gene: TRBJ1-5

CDR3aa: CASSSGQSGYEQYF
CDR3nt: TGTGCCAGCAGCTCAGGACAGTCCGGCTACGAGCAGTACTTC
abundance: -
d_gene: -
len: 14
v_gene: TRBV7-2
j_gene: TRBJ2-7

CDR3aa: CASSLELLNNSPLHF
CDR3nt: TGTGCCAGCAGCTTGGAACTTTTAAATAATTCACCCCTCCACTTT
abundance: -
d_gene: -
len: 15
v_gene: TRBV5-6
j_gene: TRBJ1-6

CDR3aa: CASSRQGGSPLHF
CDR3nt: TGTGCCAGCAGCCGACAGGGCGGGTCACCCCTCCACTTT
abundance: -
d_gene: TRBD1
len: 13
v_gene: TRBV14
j_gene: TRBJ1-6

CDR3aa: CASSPARVHSGANVLTF
CDR3nt: TGTGCCAGCTCACCGGCGCGGGTTCACTCTGGGGCCAACGTCCTGACTTTC
abundance: -
d_gene: -
len: 17
v_gene: TRBV18
j_gene: TRBJ2-6

CDR3aa: CASSSWGQGATGELFF
CDR3nt: TGTGCCAGCAGCTCATGGGGACAGGGGGCTACCGGGGAGCTGTTTTTT
abundance: -
d_gene: TRBD1
len: 16
v_gene: TRBV7-9
j_gene: TRBJ2-2

CDR3aa: CASSQDSGTGAYNEQFF
CDR3nt: TGTGCCAGCAGCCAAGATTCCGGGACAGGGGCATACAATGAGCAGTTCTTC
abundance: few
d_gene: TRBD1
len: 17
v_gene: TRBV3-1/TRBV3-2
j_gene: TRBJ2-1

CDR3aa: CATMRSGNTDTQYF
CDR3nt: TGTGCCACCATGAGATCCGGGAACACAGATACGCAGTATTTT
abundance: -
d_gene: -
len: 14
v_gene: TRBV6-6
j_gene: TRBJ2-3

CDR3aa: CASSLYRPTGELFF
CDR3nt: TGTGCCAGCAGCTTATACAGGCCCACCGGGGAGCTGTTTTTT
abundance: once
d_gene: -
len: 14
v_gene: TRBV13
j_gene: TRBJ2-2

CDR3aa: CSVPGLRNYGYTF
CDR3nt: TGCAGCGTGCCGGGACTCAGAAACTATGGCTACACCTTC
abundance: -
d_gene: -
len: 13
v_gene: TRBV29-1
j_gene: TRBJ1-2

CDR3aa: CASSLMGANTEAFF
CDR3nt: TGTGCCAGCAGCTTAATGGGGGCAAACACTGAAGCTTTCTTT
abundance: -
d_gene: -
len: 14
v_gene: TRBV7-3
j_gene: TRBJ1-1

CDR3aa: CASTQDYGYTF
CDR3nt: TGTGCCAGCACCCAGGACTATGGCTACACCTTC
abundance: -
d_gene: -
len: 11
v_gene: TRBV28
j_gene: TRBJ1-2

CDR3aa: CASSLVTSGIAPFQETQYF
CDR3nt: TGTGCCAGCAGCTTGGTGACTAGCGGAATAGCCCCTTTCCAAGAGACCCAGTACTTC
abundance: -
d_gene: TRBD2
len: 19
v_gene: TRBV5-6
j_gene: TRBJ2-5

CDR3aa: CASSFGTAPTNEKLFF
CDR3nt: TGCGCCAGCAGCTTCGGGACAGCTCCAACTAATGAAAAACTGTTTTTT
abundance: -
d_gene: TRBD1
len: 16
v_gene: TRBV5-1
j_gene: TRBJ1-4

CDR3aa: CASSPWSRDNEQFF
CDR3nt: TGCGCCAGCAGCCCCTGGAGCCGTGATAATGAGCAGTTCTTC
abundance: -
d_gene: -
len: 14
v_gene: TRBV5-1
j_gene: TRBJ2-1

CDR3aa: CASSEDRGSHGETQYF
CDR3nt: TGTGCCAGCAGTGAAGACAGGGGGAGTCATGGAGAGACCCAGTACTTC
abundance: -
d_gene: TRBD1
len: 16
v_gene: TRBV6-1
j_gene: TRBJ2-5

CDR3aa: CASSRTPGNLQETQYF
CDR3nt: TGTGCCAGCAGCCGAACCCCGGGGAACCTACAAGAGACCCAGTACTTC
abundance: -
d_gene: -
len: 16
v_gene: TRBV7-3
j_gene: TRBJ2-5

CDR3aa: CASSRPGGEQYF
CDR3nt: TGTGCCAGCAGTCGCCCCGGAGGGGAGCAGTACTTC
abundance: -
d_gene: -
len: 12
v_gene: TRBV6-5
j_gene: TRBJ2-7

CDR3aa: CASSVVGPGSYGYTF
CDR3nt: TGTGCCAGCAGCGTAGTGGGGCCCGGATCTTATGGCTACACCTTC
abundance: once
d_gene: -
len: 15
v_gene: TRBV9
j_gene: TRBJ1-2

CDR3aa: CASSLSGGTTIYEQYF
CDR3nt: TGTGCCAGCAGTTTATCTGGCGGGACTACGATCTACGAGCAGTACTTC
abundance: -
d_gene: TRBD2
len: 16
v_gene: TRBV27
j_gene: TRBJ2-7

CDR3aa: CASSIGTADQAFF
CDR3nt: TGTGCCAGTAGTATTGGGACAGCCGACCAAGCTTTCTTT
abundance: -
d_gene: TRBD1
len: 13
v_gene: TRBV19
j_gene: TRBJ1-1